A selection of T cell receptor beta chains follows, all from one sample in a study of immune heterogeneity within non-small cell lung tumors. TCRdb reprocessed the multiplex PCR reads with MiXCR, giving one entry per CDR3 protein. The sample records 20,000 to 25,000 distinct CDR3 sequences, 27% being singletons. Sequenced sample: lung tumor tissue. The receptors here all came from a man in his forties or fifties with non-small cell lung cancer. Each CDR3 is given with its conserved first and last residue. A D gene is named only where the DNA matches it firmly. Clone size is shown for a subset of rows, as once, few, many or a class of expanded clone.

j_gene | d_gene | abundance | v_gene | CDR3aa | CDR3nt
TRBJ2-7 | TRBD2 | many | TRBV30 | CACVRREGRYEQYF | TGTGCCTGCGTTAGGCGGGAGGGCCGGTACGAGCAGTACTTC
TRBJ1-4 | TRBD1 | . | TRBV20-1 | CSASATGTNEKMFF | TGCAGTGCTAGCGCGACAGGGACTAATGAAAAAATGTTTTTT
TRBJ1-1 | TRBD1 | . | TRBV27 | CASSRIQGGSEAFF | TGTGCCAGCAGTAGAATACAGGGGGGTAGTGAAGCTTTCTTT
TRBJ2-7 | . | many | TRBV7-9 | CASSLDGALLNEQYF | TGTGCCAGCAGCCTGGACGGAGCCCTCCTAAACGAGCAGTACTTC
TRBJ2-1 | TRBD2 | few | TRBV20-1 | CSARDVAGYSYNEQFF | TGCAGTGCTAGAGATGTAGCGGGTTACTCCTACAATGAGCAGTTCTTC
TRBJ2-1 | . | many | TRBV6-1 | CASRTLGLTHEQFF | TGTGCCAGCAGAACCCTCGGACTAACGCATGAGCAGTTCTTC
TRBJ2-7 | TRBD2 | many | TRBV7-2 | CASSLGRLAGLYEQYF | TGTGCCAGCAGCTTAGGTCGACTAGCGGGGCTCTACGAGCAGTACTTC
TRBJ1-4 | . | . | TRBV7-2 | CASSSRTEVVF | TGTGCCAGCAGCTCTAGGACTGAGGTGGTTTTT
TRBJ2-3 | . | . | TRBV7-9 | CASSLDGGLSTDTQYF | TGTGCCAGCAGCTTAGACGGGGGCCTAAGCACAGATACGCAGTATTTT
TRBJ2-3 | TRBD2 | . | TRBV7-6 | CASSSGTRTMRNTQYF | TGTGCCAGCAGTTCCGGGACTAGAACGATGAGAAATACGCAGTATTTT
TRBJ1-1 | TRBD1 | . | TRBV19 | CASSTLDRGNTEAFF | TGTGCCAGTAGTACGTTGGACAGGGGGAACACTGAAGCTTTCTTT
TRBJ2-7 | TRBD2 | medium-sized | TRBV10-1 | CASSENQGSGRPSSYEQYF | TGCGCCAGCAGTGAGAATCAGGGTAGCGGGAGGCCGAGCTCCTACGAGCAGTACTTC
TRBJ1-5 | . | few | TRBV19 | CASTYATASPIRPQHF | TGTGCCAGTACCTACGCGACGGCGTCACCCATCAGGCCCCAGCATTTT
TRBJ2-3 | TRBD2 | . | TRBV5-4 | CASSLMTAGVGTDTQYF | TGTGCCAGCAGCTTAATGACAGCGGGAGTAGGCACAGATACGCAGTATTTT
TRBJ2-1 | TRBD2 | few | TRBV7-8 | CASSAPTSGRAGEQFF | TGTGCCAGCAGCGCTCCGACTAGCGGGAGGGCCGGTGAGCAGTTCTTC
TRBJ2-3 | . | once | TRBV9 | CASSPPPAGLTDTQYF | TGTGCCAGCAGCCCACCCCCGGCGGGACTCACAGATACGCAGTATTTT
TRBJ2-7 | TRBD1 | many | TRBV20-1 | CSATPLGTGGAEQYF | TGCAGTGCTACTCCCCTCGGGACAGGGGGCGCCGAGCAGTACTTC
TRBJ2-1 | . | many | TRBV7-2 | CASSLVRGYGEQFF | TGTGCCAGCAGCTTAGTTAGAGGTTACGGTGAGCAGTTCTTC